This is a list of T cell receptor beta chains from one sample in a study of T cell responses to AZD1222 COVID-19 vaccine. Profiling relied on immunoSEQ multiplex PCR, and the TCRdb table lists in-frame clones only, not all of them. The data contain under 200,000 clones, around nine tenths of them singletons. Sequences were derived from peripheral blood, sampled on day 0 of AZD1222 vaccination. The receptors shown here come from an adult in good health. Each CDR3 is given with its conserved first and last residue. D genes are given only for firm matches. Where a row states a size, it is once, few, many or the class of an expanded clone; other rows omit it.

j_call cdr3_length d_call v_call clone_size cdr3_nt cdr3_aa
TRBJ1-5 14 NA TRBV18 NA TGTGCCAGCTCACCTGGGCAAGTCAATCAGCCCCAGCATTTT CASSPGQVNQPQHF
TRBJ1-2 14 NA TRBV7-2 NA TGTGCCAGCAGCTTAGCGGCTGAGAACTATGGCTACACCTTC CASSLAAENYGYTF
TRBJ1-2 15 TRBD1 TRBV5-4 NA TGTGCCAGCAGGGAGAACAGGGGCGTCGACTATGGCTACACCTTC CASRENRGVDYGYTF
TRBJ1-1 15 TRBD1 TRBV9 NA TGTGCCAGCGGCGACGGGACAGGGGGCTTAACTGAAGCTTTCTTT CASGDGTGGLTEAFF
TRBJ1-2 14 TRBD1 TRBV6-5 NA TGTGCCAGCAGAAGGGACAGTACTAACTATGGCTACACCTTC CASRRDSTNYGYTF
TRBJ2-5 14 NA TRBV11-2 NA TGTGCCAGCAGCCTACAGACAGGCCCAGAGACCCAGTACTTC CASSLQTGPETQYF
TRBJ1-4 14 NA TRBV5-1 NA TGCGCCAGCAGCTTGGGAGGGGCTAATGAAAAACTGTTTTTT CASSLGGANEKLFF
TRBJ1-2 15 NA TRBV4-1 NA TGCGCCAGCAGCCAGGATGCTGACAGAAAGGGAGGCTACACCTTC CASSQDADRKGGYTF
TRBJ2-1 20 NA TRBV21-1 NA TGTGCCAGCAGCAAAGATATTCTAGCCATACCTATTAACTCCTACAATGAGCAGTTCTTC CASSKDILAIPINSYNEQFF
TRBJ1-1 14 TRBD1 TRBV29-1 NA TGCAGCGTCCGACCGGACAGGGGATATACTGAAGCTTTCTTT CSVRPDRGYTEAFF
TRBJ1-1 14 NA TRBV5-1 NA TGCGTCAGCAGCACGGGACACTTGAACACTGAAGCTTTCTTT CVSSTGHLNTEAFF
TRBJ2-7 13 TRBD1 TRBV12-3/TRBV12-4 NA TGTGCCAGCAGTCGGACAGGGGCCTACGAGCAGTACTTC CASSRTGAYEQYF
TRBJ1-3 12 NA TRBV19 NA TGTGCCACGGGCCCCTCTGGAAACACCATATATTTT CATGPSGNTIYF
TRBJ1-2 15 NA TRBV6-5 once TGTGCCAGCAGGTCGGCGGACGGAGGATGGTATGGCTACACCTTC CASRSADGGWYGYTF
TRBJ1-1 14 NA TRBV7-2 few TGTGCCAGCAGCTCCCGGACAGTTCGCGAGAAAGCTTTCTTT CASSSRTVREKAFF
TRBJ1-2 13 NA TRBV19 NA TGTGCCAGTAGTATAAACAGATTCTATGGCTACACCTTC CASSINRFYGYTF
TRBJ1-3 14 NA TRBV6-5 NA TGTGCCAGCAGTTACTCGGAACAGGGAAACACCATATATTTT CASSYSEQGNTIYF
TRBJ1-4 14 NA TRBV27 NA TGTGCCAGCAGTTTAGAGGGACTAGGGGGAAAACTGTTTTTT CASSLEGLGGKLFF
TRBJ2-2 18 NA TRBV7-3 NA TGTGCCAGCAGCCTATGGGCGGCGGAGGGGGCGAGCACCGGGGAGCTGTTTTTT CASSLWAAEGASTGELFF
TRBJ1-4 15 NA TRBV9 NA TGTGCCAGCAGCGTAGATACAAGCAATAATGAAAAACTGTTTTTT CASSVDTSNNEKLFF
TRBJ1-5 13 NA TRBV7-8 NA TGTGCCAGCAGTCCGGACCGCCAGCGAACCCAGCATTTT CASSPDRQRTQHF
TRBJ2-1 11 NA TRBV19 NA TGTGCCAGTAGTAGGTGGGCTGAGCAGTTCTTC CASSRWAEQFF
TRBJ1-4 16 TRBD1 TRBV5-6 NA TGTGCCAGCAGCCGCGCCTGGACAGGGGGCCTTGAAAAACTGTTTTTT CASSRAWTGGLEKLFF
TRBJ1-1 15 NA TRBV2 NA TGTGCCAGCAGAGGAAACAGCCTCATGAACACTGAAGCTTTCTTT CASRGNSLMNTEAFF
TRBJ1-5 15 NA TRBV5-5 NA TGTGCCAGCAGCTCGGGCGGGTATAGCAATCAGCCCCAGCATTTT CASSSGGYSNQPQHF
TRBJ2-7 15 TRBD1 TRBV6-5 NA TGTGCCAGCAGTTACGAGAGGACAGGGGACTACGAGCAGTACTTC CASSYERTGDYEQYF
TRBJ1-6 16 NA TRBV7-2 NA TGTGCCAGCAGCTTAGACAGCCAGGTGGGAAATTCACCCCTCCACTTT CASSLDSQVGNSPLHF
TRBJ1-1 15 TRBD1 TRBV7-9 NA TGTGCCAGCAGTATCCTCGGACAGGTGAACACTGAAGCTTTCTTT CASSILGQVNTEAFF
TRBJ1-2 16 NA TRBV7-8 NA TGTGCCAGCACCAGCCCGGGCGACCCGGGAGCTTATGGCTACACCTTC CASTSPGDPGAYGYTF
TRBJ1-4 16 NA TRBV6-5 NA TGTGCCAGCAGTTACTCGACCGTGGGGGTTGGTGAAAAACTGTTTTTT CASSYSTVGVGEKLFF
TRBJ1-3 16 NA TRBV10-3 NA TGTGCCATCAGTGAGTTGGCCAGCTACTCTGGAAACACCATATATTTT CAISELASYSGNTIYF
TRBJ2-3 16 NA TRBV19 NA TGTGCCAGTATACTCCCAACCCCCGAATGCACAGATACGCAGTATTTT CASILPTPECTDTQYF
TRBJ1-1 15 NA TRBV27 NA TGTGCCAGCAGTTATACAGGTACCATGAACACTGAAGCTTTCTTT CASSYTGTMNTEAFF
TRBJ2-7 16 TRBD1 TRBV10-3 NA TGTGCCATCAGTACGGCTAGGGACAGGGGTTCAGACGAGCAGTACTTC CAISTARDRGSDEQYF
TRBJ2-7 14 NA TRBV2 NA TGTGCCAGCACCCCAAGGGGTTCGGGCTACGAGCAGTACTTC CASTPRGSGYEQYF
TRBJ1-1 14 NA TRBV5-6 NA TGTGCCAGCAGCCGAGAGGGGGGGAACACTGAAGCTTTCTTT CASSREGGNTEAFF
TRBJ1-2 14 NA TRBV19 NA TGTGCCAGCTTCGGGGGGCCTGCGTTGGGTGGCTACACCTTC CASFGGPALGGYTF
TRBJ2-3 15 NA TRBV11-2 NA TGTGCCAGCAGCTCCAGGACAAAGGTCGGGGGTACGCAGTATTTT CASSSRTKVGGTQYF
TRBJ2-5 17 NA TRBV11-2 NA TGTGCCAGCAGCTTAGAACGGGGTACAGGGTTACAAGAGACCCAGTACTTC CASSLERGTGLQETQYF
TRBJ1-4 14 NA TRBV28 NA TGTGCCAGCAGCCCGGAACCCCTTAATGAAAAACTGTTTTTT CASSPEPLNEKLFF
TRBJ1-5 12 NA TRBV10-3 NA TGTGCCATCAGGGGGCAGGGCCAGCCCCAGCATTTT CAIRGQGQPQHF
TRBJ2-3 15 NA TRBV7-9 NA TGTGCCAGCAGTATGAGTGGGGGAGACACAGATACGCAGTATTTT CASSMSGGDTDTQYF